This T cell receptor (beta chain) appears in the sequencing data of a study of shared clonotypes between healthy human individuals. V was clipped by 5 bases and J by 2 bases, with 10 bases between them. The CDR3 loop spans 13 amino acids. Germline V CDR1 and CDR2: MNHEY, SVGAGI. For each subset, genomic DNA was distributed in equal portions over several immunoSEQ plates. Repertoires were generated with immunoSEQ multiplex PCR, while TCRdb's copy carries only in-frame clones and drops some. This sample carries about 980,000 clones, over 60% of them seen once, and the ten largest clones take approximately 1.5%.

The sample consisted of memory CD4+ T cells sorted from blood. Regarding subset: CD45RA-negative fraction. This TCR came from a man in his late teens or twenties in good health. The V and J genes are TRBV6-5 and TRBJ2-7, with D perhaps matching TRBD1 (5 bases). The CDR3 reads CASSETGTYEQYF. For the CDR3, the DNA is TGTGCCAGCAGTGAAACAGGCACCTACGAGCAGTACTTC.